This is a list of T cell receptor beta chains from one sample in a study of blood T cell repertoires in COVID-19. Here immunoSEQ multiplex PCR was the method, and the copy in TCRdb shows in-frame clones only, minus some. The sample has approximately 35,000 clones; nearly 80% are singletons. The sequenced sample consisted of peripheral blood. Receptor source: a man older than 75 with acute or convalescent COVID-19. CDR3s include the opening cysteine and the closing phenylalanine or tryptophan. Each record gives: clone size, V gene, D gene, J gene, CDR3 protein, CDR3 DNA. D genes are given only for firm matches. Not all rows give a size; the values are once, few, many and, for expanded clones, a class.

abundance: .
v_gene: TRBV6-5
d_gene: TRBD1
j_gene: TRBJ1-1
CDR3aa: CASSYDRGMNTEAFF
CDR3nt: TGTGCCAGCTCCTATGACAGGGGAATGAACACTGAAGCTTTCTTT

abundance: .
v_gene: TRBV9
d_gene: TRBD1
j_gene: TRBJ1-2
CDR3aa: CASSVQDRNNYGYTF
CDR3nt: TGTGCCAGCAGCGTACAGGACAGGAATAACTATGGCTACACCTTC

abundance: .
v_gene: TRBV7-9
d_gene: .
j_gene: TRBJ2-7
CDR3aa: CASSSPLTYEQYF
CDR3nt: TGTGCCAGCAGCTCCCCACTAACCTACGAGCAGTACTTC

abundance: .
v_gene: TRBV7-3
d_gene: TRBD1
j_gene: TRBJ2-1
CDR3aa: CASSDPTGDNEQFF
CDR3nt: TGTGCCAGCAGCGATCCGACAGGGGACAATGAGCAGTTCTTC

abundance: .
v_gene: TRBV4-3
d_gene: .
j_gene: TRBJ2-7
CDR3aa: CARFGLSYEQYF
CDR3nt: TGCGCCAGGTTTGGACTTTCCTACGAGCAGTACTTC

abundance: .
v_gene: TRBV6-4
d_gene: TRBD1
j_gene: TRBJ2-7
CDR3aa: CASSDSKQGTDGQYF
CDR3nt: TGTGCCAGCAGTGACTCGAAACAGGGGACCGACGGGCAGTACTTC

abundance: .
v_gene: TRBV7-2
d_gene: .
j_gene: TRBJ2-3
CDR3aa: CASSLARVTDTQYF
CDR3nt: TGTGCCAGCAGCTTAGCGCGGGTTACAGATACGCAGTATTTT

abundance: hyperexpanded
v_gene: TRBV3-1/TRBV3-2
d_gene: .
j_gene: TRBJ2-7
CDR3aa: CASSPQGGGNYEQYF
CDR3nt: TGTGCCAGCAGCCCCCAGGGGGGCGGGAACTACGAGCAGTACTTC

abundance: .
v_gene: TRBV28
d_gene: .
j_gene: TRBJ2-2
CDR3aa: CASSLGVTGELFF
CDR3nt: TGTGCCAGCAGTTTAGGAGTAACCGGGGAGCTGTTTTTT

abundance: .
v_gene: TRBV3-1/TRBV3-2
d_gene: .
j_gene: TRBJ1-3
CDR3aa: CASSQAPSSGNTIYF
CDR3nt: TGTGCCAGCAGCCAAGCGCCGAGCTCTGGAAACACCATATATTTT

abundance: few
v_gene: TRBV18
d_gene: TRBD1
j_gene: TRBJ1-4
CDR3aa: CASSRGQLNEKLFF
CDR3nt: TGTGCCAGCTCACGGGGACAGCTTAATGAAAAACTGTTTTTT

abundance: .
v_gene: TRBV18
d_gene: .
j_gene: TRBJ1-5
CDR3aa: CASAMGEDQPQHF
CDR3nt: TGTGCCAGCGCAATGGGGGAGGATCAGCCCCAGCATTTT

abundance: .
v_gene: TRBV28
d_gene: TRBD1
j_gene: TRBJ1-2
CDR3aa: CASSLEGARGYTF
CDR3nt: TGTGCCAGCAGTTTAGAGGGGGCTCGGGGCTACACCTTC

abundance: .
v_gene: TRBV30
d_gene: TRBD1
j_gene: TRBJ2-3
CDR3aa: CAWSLDRGWMDTQYF
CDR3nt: TGTGCCTGGAGTCTAGACAGGGGGTGGATGGATACGCAGTATTTT

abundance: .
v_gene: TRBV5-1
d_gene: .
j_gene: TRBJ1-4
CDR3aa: CASSLSATTNEKLFF
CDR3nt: TGCGCCAGCAGCTTAAGCGCCACAACTAATGAAAAACTGTTTTTT

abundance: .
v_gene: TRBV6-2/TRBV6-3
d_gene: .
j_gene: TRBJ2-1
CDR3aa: CASSKETGLPINEQFF
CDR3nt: TGTGCCAGCAGCAAGGAGACGGGACTCCCGATCAATGAGCAGTTCTTC

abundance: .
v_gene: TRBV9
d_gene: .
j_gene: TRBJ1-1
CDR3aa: CASSVAGDTEAFF
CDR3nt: TGTGCCAGCAGCGTAGCAGGGGACACTGAAGCTTTCTTT

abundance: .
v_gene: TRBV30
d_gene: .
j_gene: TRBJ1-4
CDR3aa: CAWRQETNEKLFF
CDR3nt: TGTGCCTGGAGACAGGAAACTAATGAAAAACTGTTTTTT

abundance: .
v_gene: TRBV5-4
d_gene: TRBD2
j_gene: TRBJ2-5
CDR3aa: CASSKAGAGGETQYF
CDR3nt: TGTGCCAGCAGCAAAGCGGGAGCTGGGGGAGAGACCCAGTACTTC

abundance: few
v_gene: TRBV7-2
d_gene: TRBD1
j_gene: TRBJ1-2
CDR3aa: CASRAVGQGANYGYTF
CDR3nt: TGTGCCAGCAGGGCCGTAGGACAGGGGGCTAACTATGGCTACACCTTC

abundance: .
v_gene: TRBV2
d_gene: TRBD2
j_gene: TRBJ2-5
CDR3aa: CASGLAGGFGETQYF
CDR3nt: TGTGCCAGCGGCTTAGCGGGGGGTTTCGGTGAGACCCAGTACTTC

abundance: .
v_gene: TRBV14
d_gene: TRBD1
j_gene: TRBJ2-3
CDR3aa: CASSQAGTGVMQYF
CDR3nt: TGTGCCAGCAGCCAAGCCGGGACAGGGGTTATGCAGTATTTT

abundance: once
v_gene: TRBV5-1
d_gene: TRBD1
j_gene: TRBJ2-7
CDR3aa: CASSFPGTEQGGQYF
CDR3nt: TGCGCCAGCAGCTTCCCCGGGACAGAACAGGGGGGGCAGTACTTC

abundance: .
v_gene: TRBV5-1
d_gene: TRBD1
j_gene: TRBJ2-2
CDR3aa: CASSLPGQSNTGELFF
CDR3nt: TGCGCCAGCAGCTTACCGGGACAGAGTAACACCGGGGAGCTGTTTTTT

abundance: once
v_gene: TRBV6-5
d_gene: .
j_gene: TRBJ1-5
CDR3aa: CASYEQGSNQPQHF
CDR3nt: TGTGCCAGCTATGAGCAGGGTAGCAATCAGCCCCAGCATTTT

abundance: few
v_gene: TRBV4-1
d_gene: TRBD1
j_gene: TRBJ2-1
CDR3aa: CASSPRTGQGVNRGSEQFF
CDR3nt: TGCGCCAGCAGCCCCCGAACAGGACAGGGGGTTAATAGGGGCAGTGAGCAGTTCTTC

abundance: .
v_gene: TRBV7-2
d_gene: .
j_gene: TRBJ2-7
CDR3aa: CASSHPGLQFDGSYEQYF
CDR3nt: TGTGCCAGCAGTCATCCGGGACTCCAGTTCGACGGTTCCTACGAGCAGTACTTC

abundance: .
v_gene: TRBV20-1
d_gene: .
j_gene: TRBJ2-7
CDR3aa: CSALELYEQYF
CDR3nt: TGCAGTGCTCTAGAATTGTACGAGCAGTACTTC

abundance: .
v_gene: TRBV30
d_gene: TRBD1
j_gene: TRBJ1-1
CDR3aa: CAWSVRRDRGNTEAFF
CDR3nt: TGTGCCTGGAGTGTACGGAGGGACAGGGGGAACACTGAAGCTTTCTTT

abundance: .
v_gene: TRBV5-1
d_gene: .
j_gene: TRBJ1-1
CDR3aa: CASSLGRGTEAFF
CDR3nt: TGCGCCAGCAGCTTGGGACGGGGGACTGAAGCTTTCTTT